Each of the 10 T cell receptor beta chains below was sequenced from the same sample in a study of PD-1 blockade in mismatch repair-deficient tumors. As for time point: identical approximately eleven-day culture without peptide (control). These receptors lack a known antigen. Generated by immunoSEQ multiplex PCR, the TCRdb table keeps only in-frame clones and is missing some. This repertoire shows about 14,000 clones, just over 85% found once; its top ten account for 10% to 12%. This specimen was cells cultured in vitro, taken from a patient treated with pembrolizumab. These receptors were obtained from an adult with mismatch repair-deficient cancer.

This CDR3 is CASSVYGPSTGELFF. As DNA, the CDR3 is TGTGCCAGCAGTGTTTATGGACCTAGCACCGGGGAGCTGTTTTTT. The chain links TRBV2 to TRBJ2-2; no definite D call. The CDR3 length is 15 residues. From germline, CDR1 is SNHLY and CDR2 FYNNEI. Trimming took 4 bases from V and 4 from J, leaving 13 bases between them.

The chain couples TRBV5-1 to TRBJ1-2; D is unclear. The CDR3 extends over 14 amino acids. Germline CDR1 reads SGHRS; CDR2 reads YFSETQ. V was trimmed by 0 bases and J by 0 bases, leaving 6 bases between them. The CDR3: CASSLGGANYGYTF. The CDR3 coding sequence is TGCGCCAGCAGCTTGGGCGGAGCTAACTATGGCTACACCTTC.

V usage is TRBV19 and J usage is TRBJ2-1; D remains unclear. This CDR3 contains 13 residues. From germline, CDR1 is LNHDA and CDR2 SQIVND (reference sequence). The V and J ends lost 3 bases and 3 bases respectively, with 6 bases between them. The CDR3 region has the DNA TGTGCCAGTAGTATGGGGAACTACAATGAGCAGTTCTTC. Amino acid sequence: CASSMGNYNEQFF. Combining the CDR3 with reference TRBV19 and TRBJ2-1 gives the whole variable domain DGGITQSPKYLFRKEGQNVTLSCEQNLNHDAMYWYRQDPGQGLRLIYYSQIVNDFQKGDIAEGYSVSREKKESFPLTVTSAQKNPTAFYLCASSMGNYNEQFFGPGTRLTVL.

The chain is built from TRBV2 and TRBJ2-7; 7 bases line up with TRBD2. In germline, CDR1 is SNHLY, CDR2 FYNNEI. The CDR3 extends over 15 amino acids. V lost 4 bases to trimming and J lost 0 bases; unmatched junction nucleotides: 6. Here the CDR3 DNA reads TGTGCCAGCAGTGCCTGGGGGGGACTCTCCTACGAGCAGTACTTC. Residues: CASSAWGGLSYEQYF.

This clone was found a few times. This rearrangement joins TRBV9 to TRBJ2-1, with 9 nucleotides matching TRBD1. V shed 3 bases and J 1 base; nucleotides not matched to a gene: 2. The germline V gene has CDR1 SGDLS and CDR2 YYNGEE. The CDR3 sequence is 15 residues long. In DNA, the CDR3 is TGTGCCAGCAGCGGGACAGGGGTTTCCTACAATGAGCAGTTCTTC. Amino acids: CASSGTGVSYNEQFF.

V usage is TRBV7-3 and J usage is TRBJ2-1; D not resolved. Germline CDR1 SGHTA, CDR2 FQGTGA. The CDR3 has 15 residues. Between the trimmed V and J ends, which lost 6 bases and 4 bases, there was a span of 16 bases. The CDR3 sequence is CASRGGFSLYNEQFF. DNA for the CDR3: TGTGCCAGCAGGGGTGGGTTCTCCCTATACAATGAGCAGTTCTTC.

J is TRBJ2-1 and V is TRBV6-1, with D perhaps matching TRBD2 (6 bases). The CDR3 covers 15 residues. V lost 4 bases, J lost 1 base, and 11 bases lay in between. Germline assignment: CDR1 MNHNS and CDR2 SASEGT. CDR3 nucleotide sequence: TGTGCCAGCAGTGTATCTAGCGTGTCCTACAATGAGCAGTTCTTC. Residues: CASSVSSVSYNEQFF.

The chain carries TRBV19 and TRBJ2-6, with a weak D call TRBD1 (5 bases). The V and J ends lost 4 bases and 2 bases respectively, with 12 bases between them. Germline CDR1 is LNHDA and CDR2 is SQIVND (reference sequence). The CDR3 sequence is 16 residues long. CDR3 bases: TGTGCCAGTAGTACCCTCCCAGGGACTGGGGCCAACGTCCTGACTTTC. It yields the protein CASSTLPGTGANVLTF. Filled out from reference TRBV19 and TRBJ2-6, the complete variable domain reads DGGITQSPKYLFRKEGQNVTLSCEQNLNHDAMYWYRQDPGQGLRLIYYSQIVNDFQKGDIAEGYSVSREKKESFPLTVTSAQKNPTAFYLCASSTLPGTGANVLTFGAGSRLTVL.

This chain links TRBV27 with TRBJ1-1; perhaps TRBD1 as D (6 bases). This CDR3 contains 15 residues. Trimming stripped 4 bases from V and 1 base from J, with 13 bases between. Germline CDR1 and CDR2: MNHEY and SMNVEV (reference sequence). The CDR3 loop reads CASSSPGQPNTEAFF. The CDR3, as DNA: TGTGCCAGCAGTTCCCCCGGACAGCCGAACACTGAAGCTTTCTTT.

The chain joins TRBV30 to TRBJ2-5, with a tentative D call TRBD2 (5 bases). V lost 1 base and J 2 bases, leaving 11 bases between the germline ends. The CDR3 sequence is 14 residues long. Per germline, CDR1 GTSNPN and CDR2 SVGIG (reference sequence). The CDR3, as DNA: TGTGCCTGGAGTGCCAGCGGAAGTCAAGAGACCCAGTACTTC. Protein sequence: CAWSASGSQETQYF.